This entry describes one T cell receptor (beta chain). This specimen comes from a study of tumour-infiltrating T cells in Burkitt lymphoma. For the study at large: Patients covered every epidemiological subtype of Burkitt lymphoma.

Using immunoSEQ multiplex PCR, the repertoire was profiled, and TCRdb retains in-frame clones only, with some absent. The sample holds fewer than 8,000 clones, roughly 84% seen once. The receptor comes from a human donor with Burkitt lymphoma. The sample taken for sequencing was tumor tissue.

The chain's CDR3 is CASSEYLANTEAFF. CDR3 DNA sequence: TGTGCCAGCAGTGAATATCTGGCGAACACTGAAGCTTTCTTT. The chain combines TRBV6-1 with TRBJ1-1; no clear D. Germline loops: CDR1 MNHNS, CDR2 SASEGT. With 2 bases removed from V and 1 base from J, the gap between germline ends came to 8 bases. This CDR3 spans 14 amino acids.